The 21 T cell receptor delta chains reported below all come from one sample, sequenced in a study of gamma-delta T cells after stem cell transplantation. TCRdb made new clone calls on the RT-PCR reads using CATT. The profile shows 1,500 to 2,000 delta-chain clones, about 20% of them singletons. The sequenced sample consisted of gamma-delta T cells. These receptors originate from a human donor. It is not recorded whose cells these are; they may come from a transplant donor.

In this sample, this clone turned up a few times. The protein TCRdb gives is from a much larger clone and does not agree with this DNA's translation at residue 17, likely a read error; the protein shown here comes from the DNA. The gene calls are TRDV2 and TRDJ1; 9 bases fit TRDD2. Looked up from germline, CDR1 is GEAIGNYY and CDR2 is EKD. CDR3 length: 20 amino acids. The CDR3 loop is CACDNLPTITGRWGTDNLIF. CDR3 nucleotides: TGTGCCTGTGACAACCTTCCTACGATTACTGGGCGCTGGGGCACCGATAACCTCATCTTT.

On this clone: A far larger clone differs by one base, so this is likely a read error. The chain recombines TRDV2 with TRDJ1; D unresolved. Germline lookup yields CDR1 GEAIGNYY and CDR2 EKD. This CDR3 region has 28 residues. CDR3 nucleotides: TGTGCCCGTGAGCCTCTTTCGGCAAAACCTCCGGGAGGCTCCCCCGACAGCCTTATGAAACTCAACACCGATAAACTCATCTTT. As protein: CAREPLSAKPPGGSPDSLMKLNTDKLIF.

Remarks on this clone: A far more abundant clone sits one base away, making this likely a read error. The chain combines TRDV2 with TRDJ1, with TRDD3 as a possible D gene (5 bases). This CDR3 contains 15 residues. Per germline, CDR1 GEAIGNYY and CDR2 EKD. CDR3: CACDPLNRGEFKPIF. CDR3 bases: TGTGCCTGTGACCCCCTCAACAGGGGAGAATTTAAACCCATCTTT.

Sample share makes this clone large (0.1 to 1%). The gene calls are TRDV2 and TRDJ1; 7 bases line up with TRDD3. The V segment lost 0 bases and the J segment 5 bases; nucleotides outside the gene matches: 5. The CDR3 has 14 amino acids. Germline V gene sequence: CDR1 GEAIGNYY, CDR2 EKD. The chain's CDR3 is CACDTWGGSDKLIF. The CDR3 DNA reads as TGTGCCTGTGACACCTGGGGGGGATCGGATAAACTCATCTTT.

Remarks on this clone: This likely traces to a read error, being one base from a far larger clone. The CDR3 DNA sequence: TGTGCCTGTGACACCGTCTCCTACAGTGGTTTCGGTACTGGGGGATACTGGGCTAAACTCATCTTT. The encoded protein is CACDTVSYSGFGTGGYWAKLIF. The chain recombines TRDV2 with TRDJ1; 12 bases are shared with TRDD3. Germline CDR1 and CDR2: GEAIGNYY and EKD. Trimming at V came to 0 bases and at J to 7 bases, leaving 26 bases not matched to a gene. The CDR3 runs to 22 residues.

Concerning this clone: TCRdb's protein for this DNA is that of a much larger clone and differs from the translation at residue 13, likely a read error; the protein shown is the DNA translation. The V and J genes are TRDV2 and TRDJ1; 10 nucleotides line up with TRDD3. Germline CDR1 and CDR2: GEAIGNYY and EKD. The CDR3 sequence is 20 residues long. The J segment lost 1 base and the V segment lost 3 bases, leaving 19 bases of the junction unmatched. CDR3: CACDLMSAGLGDKSTDKLIF. CDR3 DNA sequence: TGTGCCTGTGACTTGATGTCGGCGGGGCTGGGGGATAAATCCACCGATAAACTCATCTTT.

The table lists this clone with a few counts. This DNA translates differently at residue 10 from the TCRdb protein, which is that of a much larger clone; a read error is likely, and the protein shown is the DNA's own translation. The rearrangement uses TRDV2 and TRDJ1; D is perhaps TRDD3 (6 bases). The germline V and J ends were trimmed by 0 bases and 8 bases, with 15 bases remaining between them. The CDR3 is 14 amino acids. Per the germline V gene, CDR1 is GEAIGNYY and CDR2 is EKD. The CDR3 loop is CACDTILGEEKLIF. DNA of the CDR3: TGTGCCTGTGACACCATACTGGGAGAAGAGAAACTCATCTTT.

This clone was recorded a few times. The chain uses TRDV1 and TRDJ1, with D hard to call. CDR1 and CDR2 from the germline V gene are TSWWSYY and QGS. Deletions cut 4 bases from V and 1 base from J, with 28 bases between. The CDR3 covers 20 residues. CDR3 coding DNA: TGTGCTCTTGGGGTACCTGGCCCCTCCCAGACGGGCGGGAGCACCGATAAACTCATCTTT. Amino acid sequence: CALGVPGPSQTGGSTDKLIF.

V usage is TRDV2 and J usage is TRDJ1; 9 positions match TRDD3. CDR1 GEAIGNYY and CDR2 EKD come from the germline V gene. The CDR3 spans 18 residues. V dropped 3 bases and J dropped 6; count of bases not matched to a gene: 19. The CDR3 DNA sequence: TGTGCCTGTGACTCCGTACTGGGGGACCCATCCGCAACCCATAAACTCATCTTT. Translation gives CACDSVLGDPSATHKLIF.

This clone qualifies as medium-sized. The sample contains more than one DNA sequence encoding this CDR3. This chain links TRDV2 with TRDJ1; TRDD3 matches at 9 bases. The CDR3 is made up of 16 amino acids. With 3 bases clipped from V and 0 bases from J, the junction kept 7 bases outside the gene matches. Germline values: CDR1 GEAIGNYY, CDR2 EKD. In DNA form, the CDR3 reads TGTGCCTGTGACTCGGCCGGGGGATACAACACCGATAAACTCATCTTT. Encoded protein: CACDSAGGYNTDKLIF.

This clone was counted a few times. TCRdb's entry gives the protein of a much larger clone, which mismatches this DNA's translation at residue 15, likely from a read error; the protein reported here is translated from the DNA. The chain is built from TRDV2 and TRDJ1, with a tentative D call TRDD3 (6 bases). The CDR3 is 17 amino acids. CDR1 and CDR2 (germline): GEAIGNYY, EKD. The CDR3: CACDIAGVRGLTDKFIF. The CDR3 nucleotides are TGTGCCTGTGACATTGCTGGGGTTCGGGGCCTCACCGATAAATTCATCTTT.

Note on this clone: A read error may explain this, as a much larger clone is one base away. CDR3 residues: CACDTGDLLGAASPWDTRQMFF. The DNA for the CDR3 is TGTGCCTGTGACACCGGGGATTTACTGGGGGCTGCGAGCCCCTGGGACACCCGACAGATGTTTTTC. The rearrangement links TRDV2 to TRDJ3; 8 bases match TRDD3. The CDR3 is 22 residues long. Trimming took 0 bases from V and 2 from J; bases not matched to a gene: 17. Germline V gene lookup returns CDR1 GEAIGNYY and CDR2 EKD.

This clone turned up a few times. Since a far larger clone is one base different, this is likely a read error. The sample carries other DNA sequences with the same CDR3. V and J are TRDV2 and TRDJ1, with D perhaps given as TRDD2 or TRDD3 (7 bases each). The CDR3 runs to 19 residues. Trimming took 1 base from V and 5 from J, leaving 28 bases between them. Germline lookup yields CDR1 GEAIGNYY and CDR2 EKD. The CDR3 loop is CACDTAGFPTGAYGDKLIF. CDR3 DNA sequence: TGTGCCTGTGACACGGCGGGCTTTCCTACTGGGGCTTATGGAGATAAACTCATCTTT.

This clone counts as medium-sized. The identical CDR3 is also encoded by other nucleotide sequences in the sample. The gene calls are TRDV2 and TRDJ1; possible D gene TRDD3, 6 bases. V was shortened by 0 bases and J by 2 bases, with 33 bases between the two germline ends. This CDR3 spans 22 amino acids. Germline V lookup: CDR1 GEAIGNYY, CDR2 EKD. CDR3 loop: CACDTVPLTGRGNQNPTDKLIF. DNA of the CDR3: TGTGCCTGTGACACCGTTCCGCTTACGGGTAGGGGGAACCAAAACCCGACCGATAAACTCATCTTT.

As for this clone: Since a far larger clone is one base different, this is likely a read error. Other DNA sequences in this specimen translate into the identical CDR3. This rearrangement joins TRDV2 to TRDJ1; maybe TRDD3 (5 bases). Trimming cost V 0 bases and J 2 bases, with 33 bases left between them. This CDR3 spans 22 amino acids. Germline-derived CDR1 and CDR2 are GEAIGNYY and EKD. CDR3 protein: CACDTVPLTGRGNQNPTDKLIF. The CDR3 DNA sequence: TGTGCCTGTGACACCGTTCCGCTTACGGGTAGGGGAAACCAAAACCCGACCGATAAACTCATCTTT.

Points on this clone: The mismatch at residue 10 between this DNA's translation and the TCRdb protein of a much larger clone likely reflects a read error; the protein shown is translated from the DNA. The rearrangement links TRDV2 to TRDJ1, with 9 bases matching TRDD3. Germline V gives CDR1 GEAIGNYY, CDR2 EKD. With 3 bases clipped from V and 1 base from J, the junction kept 20 bases outside the gene matches. This CDR3 comprises 20 residues. Here the CDR3 reads CACDLMSAGPGDTSTDKLIF. The CDR3, as DNA: TGTGCCTGTGACTTGATGTCGGCGGGGCCGGGGGATACATCCACCGATAAACTCATCTTT.

As to this clone: Given a far larger clone just one base away, this is likely a sequencing read error. The chain joins TRDV2 to TRDJ3; D gene ambiguous. The CDR3 runs 15 residues. V lost 0 bases, J lost 9 bases, and 11 bases lay in between. CDR1 and CDR2 (germline): GEAIGNYY, EKD. The CDR3 DNA is TGTGCCTGTGACACCGTAAATCCAGGCACCCGACAGATGTTTTTC. It codes for CACDTVNPGTRQMFF.

This clone was detected only a few times. One base separates it from a far larger clone, so it is likely a read error. This chain joins TRDV2 and TRDJ1; the match to TRDD3 covers 13 bases. Germline V gene lookup returns CDR1 GEAIGNYY and CDR2 EKD. The CDR3 totals 15 residues. CDR3: CASDLLGDTADKLIF. DNA of the CDR3: TGTGCCAGTGACCTACTGGGGGATACGGCCGATAAACTCATCTTT.

This clone was seen a handful of times. Only one base separates this from a far larger clonotype, so it likely reflects a read error. The chain combines TRDV2 with TRDJ1; 8 bases align to TRDD3. CDR1 and CDR2 (germline): GEAIGNYY, EKD. V dropped 1 base and J dropped 7; count of bases not matched to a gene: 13. This CDR3 region has 16 residues. For the CDR3, the DNA is TGTGCCTGTGACACGCTGGGGGACCCACTTGACGTTAAACTCATCTTT. Its translation is CACDTLGDPLDVKLIF.

With regard to this clone: A far larger clone is only one base removed, so a read error is likely. Additional DNA sequences in this sample encode the identical CDR3. The chain combines TRDV2 with TRDJ1, with 11 bases that match TRDD3. CDR1 and CDR2 (germline): GEAIGNYY, EKD. This CDR3 spans 19 amino acids. This CDR3 is CACDPLSPLGDNNTDKLIF. CDR3 DNA: TGTGCCTGTGACCCATTGAGTCCACTGGGGGATAATAACACCGACAAACTCATCTTT.

A note on this clone: With a far larger clone one base away, a read error is the likely cause. The chain has TRDV2 and TRDJ1; 9 nucleotides line up with TRDD3. The CDR3 is 15 amino acids. Germline lookup yields CDR1 GEAIGNYY and CDR2 EKD. The junction had 6 bases not matched to a gene; V was cut back by 5 bases and J by 0 bases. Here the CDR3 reads CACVTLGEYTDKLIF. The CDR3 DNA is TGTGCCTGTGTCACACTGGGGGAGTACACCGATAAACTCATCTTT.